The 12 T cell receptor beta chains given below trace back to one sample, sequenced in a study of T cell changes during pregnancy in multiple sclerosis. Sequencing used immunoSEQ multiplex PCR; TCRdb keeps in-frame clones, though not all of them. Of roughly 64,000 clones listed, about 90% were seen once; the top ten hold approximately 6.6%. The source material was peripheral blood, sampled in the third trimester of pregnancy. The receptors were sampled from a female donor in good health, enrolled as a control in a pregnancy study.

The CDR3 here is CASSKDEDRVTYEQYF. Here the CDR3 DNA reads TGTGCCAGCAGCAAAGATGAGGACAGGGTTACCTACGAGCAGTACTTC. The chain is built from TRBV21-1 and TRBJ2-7; TRBD1, as called in the table, went unchecked against the DNA. TRBV21-1 is deemed a pseudogene. The CDR3 is 16 residues long.

The chain links TRBV7-9 to TRBJ2-7, with a tentative D call TRBD2 (7 bases). V was cut by 4 bases and J by 7 bases, with 23 bases left in between. This CDR3 spans 16 amino acids. Germline-derived CDR1 and CDR2 are SEHNR and FQNEAQ (reference sequence). This chain's CDR3 is CASSSYFGGPSREQYF. As DNA, the CDR3 is TGTGCCAGCAGCTCATATTTCGGGGGGCCATCTAGGGAGCAGTACTTC. Full variable domain (outside the CDR3, taken from reference TRBV7-9 and TRBJ2-7): DTGVSQNPRHKITKRGQNVTFRCDPISEHNRLYWYRQTLGQGPEFLTYFQNEAQLEKSRLLSDRFSAERPKGSFSTLEIQRTEQGDSAMYLCASSSYFGGPSREQYFGPGTRLTVT.

The chain has TRBV7-8 and TRBJ2-1; 12 bases match TRBD2. CDR3 length: 17 residues. With 9 bases clipped from V and 2 bases from J, the junction kept 11 bases outside the gene matches. Germline CDR1 reads SGHVS; CDR2 reads FQNEAQ. The CDR3 protein is CASAGLAGRGAYNEQFF. CDR3 DNA sequence: TGTGCCAGTGCGGGACTAGCGGGTCGGGGAGCCTACAATGAGCAGTTCTTC.

The chain uses TRBV5-8 and TRBJ1-2, with D possibly matching TRBD1 (5 bases). The CDR3 has 15 amino acids. Germline CDR1 SGHTS, CDR2 YDEGEE. V gave up 0 bases and J gave up 7 bases, with 16 bases separating them. In DNA, the CDR3 is TGTGCCAGCAGCTTGGGTCTGCAGGGCGTAGGTGGCTACACCTTC. Protein sequence: CASSLGLQGVGGYTF. The complete variable domain, with remaining parts taken from reference TRBV5-8 and TRBJ1-2, reads EAGVTQSPTHLIKTRGQQATLRCSPISGHTSVYWYQQALGLGLQFLLWYDEGEERNRGNFPPRFSGRQFPNYSSELNVNALELEDSALYLCASSLGLQGVGGYTFGSGTRLTVV.

This sequence joins TRBV5-8 and TRBJ1-2; TRBD1 agrees at 8 bases. J was trimmed by 8 bases and V by 1 base; bases with no gene match: 7. There are 14 residues in the CDR3. Per germline, CDR1 SGHTS and CDR2 YDEGEE. CDR3 in amino acids: CASSLNPGGGGYTF. DNA of the CDR3: TGTGCCAGCAGCTTGAACCCAGGGGGCGGGGGCTACACCTTC.

The chain uses TRBV9 and TRBJ2-7, with TRBD2 matching over 8 bases. This CDR3 spans 14 amino acids. Per germline, CDR1 SGDLS and CDR2 YYNGEE. Trimming took 3 bases from V and 5 from J; bases not matched to a gene: 7. The CDR3 DNA is TGTGCCAGCAGCGCGGGGGGGGGAGTTGACGAGCAGTACTTC. It yields the protein CASSAGGGVDEQYF.

The J gene is TRBJ2-7, the V gene TRBV5-1; 10 bases are shared with TRBD1. The junction had 9 bases not matched to a gene; V was cut back by 4 bases and J by 5 bases. Germline CDR1 SGHRS, CDR2 YFSETQ. This CDR3 is 15 amino acids long. DNA of the CDR3: TGCGCCAGCAGCATACCGACAGGGGGCGGCGACGAGCAGTACTTC. Its protein product is CASSIPTGGGDEQYF.

The sample holds a few counts of this clone. This rearrangement joins TRBV10-2 to TRBJ2-3; D is uncertain. CDR3 length equals 13 residues. Trimming stripped 4 bases from V and 4 bases from J, with 9 bases between. Germline CDR1 is WSHSY and CDR2 is SAAADI. This CDR3 is CASSVSLADTQYF. CDR3 in DNA: TGCGCCAGCAGTGTTAGCCTTGCAGATACGCAGTATTTT.

This chain uses TRBV25-1 with TRBJ2-3, with TRBD2 matching 8 bases. Germline trimming cut 3 bases from V and 5 bases from J; bases unmatched to any gene: 7. Germline V gene lookup returns CDR1 MGHDK and CDR2 SYGVNS. The CDR3 totals 15 residues. CDR3 nucleotide sequence: TGTGCCAGCAGTGAGGCGGGGGGTCAGCGAGATACGCAGTATTTT. This gives the protein CASSEAGGQRDTQYF.

The CDR3 sequence: CASRTGGSTYNEQFF. CDR3 bases: TGTGCCAGCAGGACAGGGGGAAGTACCTACAATGAGCAGTTCTTC. The chain combines TRBV6-5 with TRBJ2-1; 9 bases are shared with TRBD1. The CDR3 covers 15 residues. J gave up 2 bases and V 6 bases, and 5 bases lay outside the gene matches. From germline, CDR1 is MNHEY and CDR2 SVGAGI.

The rearrangement joins TRBV10-3 to TRBJ2-3; TRBD1 matches 9 bases. V lost 0 bases and J lost 7; bases outside the gene matches: 5. CDR1 is ENHRY and CDR2 is SYGVKD in the germline V gene. CDR3 length: 15 amino acids. Written as DNA, the CDR3 is TGTGCCATCAGTGAGTCAGGGACAGGGAGATATACGCAGTATTTT. Translation gives CAISESGTGRYTQYF.

This rearrangement joins TRBV5-4 to TRBJ1-2; 8 bases are a match to TRBD1. The germline V gene encodes CDR1 SGHNT and CDR2 YYREEE (reference sequence). The CDR3 has 13 residues. The V segment lost 4 bases and the J segment 8 bases; nucleotides outside the gene matches: 7. CDR3: CASSLQGATGYTF. In nucleotides, the CDR3 is TGTGCCAGCAGCCTGCAGGGGGCGACGGGCTACACCTTC.